This T cell receptor (beta chain) was captured by sequencing in a study of regulatory T cells in long-lasting Graves disease. Time point reported: newly diagnosed GD, antithyroid drugs for less than 3 months. The authors made the TCR library using RNA they extracted from PBMCs. The CDR3 is 16 residues long. Germline V gives CDR1 ENHRY, CDR2 SYGVKD. With V trimmed by 4 bases and J by 7 bases, 8 bases remained unmatched. Relying on iRepertoire HTBI primers and Arm-PCR of CDR3 regions, the team built TCR beta libraries. One entry per CDR3 protein, called by TCRdb with MiXCR from the multiplex PCR reads. The table records some 350,000 distinct CDR3 sequences, under 20% of them present only once. This clonotype has ten or more counts. This sample was also put to use in a study of T cells in Graves' hyperthyroidism and ophthalmopathy.

Sequencing was performed on peripheral blood mononuclear cells (PBMCs), taken at new diagnosis, from a patient treated with antithyroid drugs. The sequence was collected from a woman aged 18 to 35 with Graves disease. This chain joins TRBV10-3 and TRBJ2-1, with 12 nucleotides matching TRBD2. CDR3 sequence (DNA): TGTGCCATCAGTGTTAGGACTAGCGGGAAGGAGAATGAGCAGTTCTTC. Translated, it gives CAISVRTSGKENEQFF.